This T cell receptor beta chain was profiled in a study of blood T cell repertoires in COVID-19. The Seattle patients, enrolled during active infection, were followed longitudinally. CDR3 length: 14 residues. Trimming left V 1 base short and J 3 bases short, with 8 bases between. In germline, CDR1 is LGHDT, CDR2 YNNKEL (reference sequence). Authors' methods: Estimates of nucleated cell counts were drawn from the amplification of reference gene primers. Sequencing used immunoSEQ multiplex PCR; TCRdb keeps in-frame clones, though not all of them. From that table come the V and J calls and clone size; the DNA was used to work out D and trimming. The sample records 230,000 or so clones, around 90% being singletons.

The source material was peripheral blood. V usage is TRBV3-1 (or the pseudogene TRBV3-2) and J usage is TRBJ2-3; TRBD2 might be the D (5 bases). This TCR derives from an older woman with COVID-19, enrolled during active disease. The CDR3 DNA follows: TGTGCCAGCAGCCAAGCCCTAGCAACAGATACGCAGTATTTT. It encodes CASSQALATDTQYF.